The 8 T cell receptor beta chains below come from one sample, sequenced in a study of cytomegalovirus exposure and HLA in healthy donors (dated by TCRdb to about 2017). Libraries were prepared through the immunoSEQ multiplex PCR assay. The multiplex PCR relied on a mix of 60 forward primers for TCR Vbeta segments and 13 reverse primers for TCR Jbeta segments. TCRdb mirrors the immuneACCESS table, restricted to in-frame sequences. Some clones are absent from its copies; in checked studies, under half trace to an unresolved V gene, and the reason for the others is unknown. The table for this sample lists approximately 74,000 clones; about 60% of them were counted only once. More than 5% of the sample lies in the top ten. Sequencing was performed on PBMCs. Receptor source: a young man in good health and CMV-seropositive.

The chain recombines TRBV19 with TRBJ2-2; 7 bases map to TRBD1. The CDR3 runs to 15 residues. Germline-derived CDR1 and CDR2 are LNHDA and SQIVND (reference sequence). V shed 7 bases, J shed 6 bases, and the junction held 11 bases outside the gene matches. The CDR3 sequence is CASMVQGRGPGELFF. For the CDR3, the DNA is TGTGCCAGTATGGTACAGGGGCGAGGTCCCGGGGAGCTGTTTTTT.

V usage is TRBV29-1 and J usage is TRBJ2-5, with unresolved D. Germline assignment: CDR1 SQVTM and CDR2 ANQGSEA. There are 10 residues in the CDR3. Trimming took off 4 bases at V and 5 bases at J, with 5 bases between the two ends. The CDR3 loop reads CSVGRETQYF. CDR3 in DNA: TGCAGCGTTGGCAGGGAGACCCAGTACTTC.

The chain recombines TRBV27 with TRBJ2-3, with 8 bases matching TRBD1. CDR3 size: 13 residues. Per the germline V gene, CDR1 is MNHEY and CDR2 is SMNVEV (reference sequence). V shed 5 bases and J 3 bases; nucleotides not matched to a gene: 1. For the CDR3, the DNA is TGTGCCAGCAGTAGACAGGGGACAGATACGCAGTATTTT. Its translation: CASSRQGTDTQYF.

The CDR3 loop is CASSPPEWGNTIYF. Written as DNA, the CDR3 is TGTGCCAGCAGCCCACCGGAGTGGGGAAACACCATATATTTT. This chain connects TRBV7-9 to TRBJ1-3; D unresolved. Germline loops: CDR1 SEHNR, CDR2 FQNEAQ (reference sequence). This CDR3 has 14 residues. Deletions cut 5 bases from V and 4 bases from J, with 12 bases between.

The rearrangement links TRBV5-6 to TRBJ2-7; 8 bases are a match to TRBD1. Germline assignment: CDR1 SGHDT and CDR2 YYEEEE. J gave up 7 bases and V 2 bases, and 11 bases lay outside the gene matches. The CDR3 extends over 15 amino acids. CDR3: CASSFYPGGSREQYF. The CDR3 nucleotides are TGTGCCAGCAGCTTCTACCCAGGGGGCTCTAGAGAGCAGTACTTC.

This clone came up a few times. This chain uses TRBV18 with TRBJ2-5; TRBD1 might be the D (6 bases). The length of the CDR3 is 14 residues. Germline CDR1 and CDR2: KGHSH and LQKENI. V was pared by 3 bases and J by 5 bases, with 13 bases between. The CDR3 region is CASSPNRVDETQYF. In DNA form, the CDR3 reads TGTGCCAGCTCACCTAACAGGGTAGACGAGACCCAGTACTTC.

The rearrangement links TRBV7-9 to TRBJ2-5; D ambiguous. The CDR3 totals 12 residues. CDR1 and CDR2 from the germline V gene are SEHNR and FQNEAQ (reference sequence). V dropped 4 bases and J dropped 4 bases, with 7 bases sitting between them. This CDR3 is CASSSIPETQYF. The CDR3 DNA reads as TGTGCCAGCAGCTCTATCCCAGAGACCCAGTACTTC.

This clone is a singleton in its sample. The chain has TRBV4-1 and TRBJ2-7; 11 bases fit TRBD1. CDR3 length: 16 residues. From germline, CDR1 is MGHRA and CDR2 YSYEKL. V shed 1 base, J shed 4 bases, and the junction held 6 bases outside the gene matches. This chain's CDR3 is CASSQGGQGAYYEQYF. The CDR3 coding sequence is TGCGCCAGCAGCCAAGGCGGACAGGGGGCATATTACGAGCAGTACTTC.